The sequence of this TCR beta chain was determined in a study of shared T cell receptors in the human thymus. Repertoires were generated with immunoSEQ multiplex PCR, while TCRdb's copy carries only in-frame clones and drops some. There are hundreds of thousands of clones in the sample; roughly 90% occur only once, and about 0.01% lies in the top ten. This CDR3 contains 15 residues. V shed 3 bases and J shed 0 bases, with 6 bases lying between them. Germline-derived CDR1 and CDR2 are SEHNR and FQNEAQ (reference sequence). The same data also contributed to another study, on human thymus T cells.

Sequenced input: thymocytes. The clonotype was recovered from a boy under three years old with a congenital heart defect. The chain is built from TRBV7-9 and TRBJ2-6; D is undetermined. CDR3 sequence reads: CASSFLNSGANVLTF. The CDR3, as DNA: TGTGCCAGCAGCTTCTTAAACTCTGGGGCCAACGTCCTGACTTTC.